This T cell receptor (beta chain) was recovered during a study of blood T cell repertoires in COVID-19. Per the authors' pipeline: By means of reference gene primer amplification, nucleated cell counts were estimated. Measured with immunoSEQ multiplex PCR; TCRdb has only the in-frame clones, and not every one. The DNA gave D and trimming, while V, J and clone size come from that table. The repertoire consists of 450,000 to 500,000 clones, with approximately 86% occurring once and the leading ten covering roughly 0.72%. V lost 2 bases to trimming and J lost 3 bases, with 14 bases between them. CDR1 and CDR2 from the germline V gene are MNHNS and SASEGT. CDR3 size: 15 residues. Cohort 3 recovery required two negative PCRs, clearance, or symptom resolution.

Sequencing input: PBMCs or T cells enriched from blood (not recorded which). The chain carries TRBV6-1 and TRBJ2-7, with D possibly matching TRBD2 (5 bases). This TCR derives from a young woman who had recovered from COVID-19. CDR3: CASSEWTQSYYEQYF. Here the CDR3 DNA reads TGTGCCAGCAGTGAATGGACTCAATCCTACTACGAGCAGTACTTC.